This entry is about one T cell receptor beta chain. No antigen is known for it. Noted time point: pre-treatment baseline. Blood was drawn before treatment and at week 3 after checkpoint blockade. At 12 weeks after first infusion, RECIST 1.1 defined response for most patients. Sequencing was performed with immunoSEQ multiplex PCR; in TCRdb, only in-frame clones are kept and a portion is missing. The sample yields some 14,000 clones, roughly nine tenths seen once. This entry comes from a study of blood T cell dynamics during melanoma immunotherapy. Study-level points and caveats: The most clonal sorted CD8+ subset, immune-effector cells, was closest to cell-free DNA CDR3 sequences.

This CDR3 has 14 amino acids. Germline CDR1 SGDLS, CDR2 YYNGEE. V lost 3 bases and J lost 0, with 10 bases in between. This receptor was taken from a human donor with melanoma. The J gene is TRBJ2-7, the V gene TRBV9; tentative D call: TRBD1 (7 bases). The specimen comprised effector memory CD8+ T cells from blood, sampled from a patient treated with checkpoint blockade. In DNA, the CDR3 is TGTGCCAGCAGCGGCGGGACAGCCTCCTACGAGCAGTACTTC. It specifies CASSGGTASYEQYF.